What follows are 18 T cell receptor beta chains derived from one specimen sequenced in a study of identical twins. MiXCR was run by TCRdb on the 5' RACE reads, yielding one entry per CDR3 protein. The profile covers 1.5 million to 2 million distinct CDR3 sequences, with less than 35% appearing a single time and about 0.27% taken by the ten largest. The specimen was cord blood. These receptors were obtained from a newborn girl in good health.

The chain joins TRBV27 to TRBJ2-5, with 9 nucleotides matching TRBD2. Looked up from germline, CDR1 is MNHEY and CDR2 is SMNVEV (reference sequence). J lost 6 bases, V lost 2 bases, and 10 bases had no gene match. This CDR3 has 16 residues. The CDR3 here is CASSLQTAGGGKTQYF. The CDR3 DNA sequence: TGTGCCAGCAGTTTACAAACAGCGGGGGGCGGGAAGACCCAGTACTTC.

The CDR3 nucleotides are TGTGCCAGCAGCTTGAGGGGAACGGCCGGCGGTAGTCCTGGAAACACCATATATTTT. Amino acids: CASSLRGTAGGSPGNTIYF. The rearrangement joins TRBV7-2 to TRBJ1-3; tentatively, D is TRBD1 (5 bases). The germline gives CDR1 SGHTA, CDR2 FQGNSA. V was trimmed by 3 bases and J by 2 bases, leaving 23 bases between them. The CDR3 spans 19 residues. The full variable domain, with the rest looked up from reference TRBV7-2 and TRBJ1-3, is GAGVSQSPSNKVTEKGKDVELRCDPISGHTALYWYRQSLGQGLEFLIYFQGNSAPDKSGLPSDRFSAERTGGSVSTLTIQRTQQEDSAVYLCASSLRGTAGGSPGNTIYFGEGSWLTVV.

The sample holds a few counts of this clonotype. This chain connects TRBV10-3 to TRBJ2-2; tentative D call: TRBD1 (5 bases). Germline assignment: CDR1 ENHRY and CDR2 SYGVKD. Deletions cut 5 bases from V and 0 bases from J, with 10 bases between. The CDR3 is 15 amino acids. The CDR3 sequence is CAISRGGSNTGELFF. In nucleotides, the CDR3 is TGTGCCATCAGTAGGGGCGGATCGAACACCGGGGAGCTGTTTTTT.

The CDR3 protein is CAISEGGYGGYTF. DNA of the CDR3: TGTGCCATCAGTGAAGGAGGGTACGGCGGCTACACCTTC. The genes are TRBV10-3 and TRBJ1-2; D gene unclear. This CDR3 spans 13 amino acids. Germline V gene sequence: CDR1 ENHRY, CDR2 SYGVKD. The V end lost 3 bases, the J end lost 8 bases, and 13 bases lay between the germline ends.

Regarding this clonotype: A much larger clone is a single base away; this may be a read error. The chain recombines TRBV15 with TRBJ2-3; D is undetermined. This CDR3 spans 14 amino acids. Germline V gives CDR1 LNHNV, CDR2 YYDKDF (reference sequence). The CDR3: CATSEDFYTDAQYF. The CDR3 DNA sequence: TGTGCCACCAGCGAAGATTTTTACACAGATGCGCAGTATTTT.

The chain links TRBV20-1 to TRBJ2-2; no reliable D call. Trimming stripped 0 bases from V and 0 bases from J, with 5 bases between. The length of the CDR3 is 14 residues. The germline CDR1 and CDR2 sequences are DFQATT and SNEGSKA (reference sequence). This CDR3 is CSARDRPNTGELFF. The CDR3 coding sequence is TGCAGTGCTAGAGATCGTCCGAACACCGGGGAGCTGTTTTTT.

This clonotype was seen more than once but under ten times. The genes are TRBV4-2 and TRBJ1-2, with D possibly TRBD1 on 6 matching bases. This CDR3 has 16 residues. Germline V CDR1 and CDR2: LGHNA, YNFKEQ. V shed 0 bases and J shed 8 bases, with 19 bases lying between them. The CDR3: CASSQERISQGRGYTF. The DNA of the CDR3 is TGTGCCAGCAGCCAAGAAAGGATTTCACAGGGTAGGGGCTACACCTTC.

V gene TRBV5-1 combines with J gene TRBJ2-7; no clear D. The V gene's germline CDR1 is SGHRS and CDR2 YFSETQ. This CDR3 spans 15 amino acids. Trimming removed 0 bases from V and 0 bases from J, with 10 bases in between. CDR3: CASSLVQAVSYEQYF. The CDR3, as DNA: TGCGCCAGCAGCTTGGTTCAGGCCGTCTCCTACGAGCAGTACTTC.

This clonotype was seen a single time. The V and J genes are TRBV18 and TRBJ2-1; 8 bases align to TRBD2. The germline V gene has CDR1 KGHSH and CDR2 LQKENI. The CDR3 runs to 12 residues. Trimming cost V 7 bases and J 4 bases; bases outside gene matches: 0. This CDR3 reads CASLAGYNEQFF. The CDR3 region has the DNA TGTGCCAGCTTAGCGGGGTACAATGAGCAGTTCTTC.

J is TRBJ2-3 and V is TRBV10-3; TRBD2 might be the D (6 bases). V was clipped by 4 bases and J by 1 base, with 9 bases between them. This CDR3 has 14 residues. The germline V gene has CDR1 ENHRY and CDR2 SYGVKD. The CDR3 nucleotides read TGTGCCATCAGTGTGGGCGGGGGCACAGATACGCAGTATTTT. Protein sequence: CAISVGGGTDTQYF.

This clonotype was recorded a few times. This rearrangement joins TRBV4-2 to TRBJ2-3, with TRBD2 identical over 12 bases. V was clipped by 4 bases and J by 3 bases; unmatched bases: 5. CDR3 length equals 16 residues. The germline gives CDR1 LGHNA, CDR2 YNFKEQ. CDR3 region: CASSPQGTSGTDTQYF. DNA for the CDR3: TGTGCCAGCAGCCCACAAGGGACTAGCGGGACAGATACGCAGTATTTT.

The rearrangement joins TRBV20-1 to TRBJ1-5; D possibly corresponds to TRBD1 (5 bases). CDR1 DFQATT and CDR2 SNEGSKA come from the germline V gene (reference sequence). The CDR3 has 12 residues. Trimming removed 3 bases at V and 7 bases at J, with 10 bases between. In nucleotides, the CDR3 is TGCAGTGCTAGGGGGGGAAGACAGCCCCAGCATTTT. This translates into CSARGGRQPQHF.

A few counts support this clonotype. The chain employs TRBV5-1 and TRBJ2-7, with D tentatively TRBD2 (6 bases). The CDR3 totals 15 residues. V was trimmed by 0 bases and J by 3 bases, leaving 13 bases between them. Germline CDR1 reads SGHRS; CDR2 reads YFSETQ. CDR3 region: CASSLAEGLHYEQYF. In nucleotides, the CDR3 is TGCGCCAGCAGCTTGGCGGAGGGATTACACTACGAGCAGTACTTC. The whole variable domain, remainder taken from reference TRBV5-1 and TRBJ2-7, is KAGVTQTPRYLIKTRGQQVTLSCSPISGHRSVSWYQQTPGQGLQFLFEYFSETQRNKGNFPGRFSGRQFSNSRSEMNVSTLELGDSALYLCASSLAEGLHYEQYFGPGTRLTVT.

J is TRBJ1-1 and V is TRBV5-1; D is perhaps TRBD1 (5 bases). V lost 7 bases and J 4 bases, leaving 14 bases between the germline ends. The V gene's germline CDR1 is SGHRS and CDR2 YFSETQ. This CDR3 spans 13 amino acids. The CDR3 sequence: CASAPGWSTEAFF. The CDR3 DNA is TGCGCCAGCGCGCCAGGGTGGTCCACTGAAGCTTTCTTT.

This clonotype was seen only a few times. The V call is TRBV20-1, the J call TRBJ1-2, with a possible D match to TRBD1 (5 bases). Per the germline V gene, CDR1 is DFQATT and CDR2 is SNEGSKA (reference sequence). With 1 base removed from V and 5 bases from J, the gap between germline ends came to 11 bases. The CDR3 has 13 residues. CDR3 nucleotide sequence: TGCAGTGCTAGAGCGGGGGGTCGGTATGGCTACACCTTC. As protein: CSARAGGRYGYTF.

The J gene is TRBJ2-2, the V gene TRBV20-1, with TRBD2 matching over 9 bases. The germline V gene has CDR1 DFQATT and CDR2 SNEGSKA (reference sequence). The trim removed 4 bases at V and 7 bases at J, leaving 10 bases unmatched. The CDR3 contains 15 residues. For the CDR3, the DNA is TGCAGTGCTATAACGGCGGGGGGGCCGGACGGGGAGCTGTTTTTT. This codes for CSAITAGGPDGELFF.

As concerns this clonotype: A much larger clone differs by one base, so this may be a read error. The chain uses TRBV10-3 and TRBJ2-3; 7 bases are a match to TRBD2. The CDR3 totals 16 residues. The ends lost 0 bases at V and 4 bases at J; junction bases unmatched: 7. Germline V gives CDR1 ENHRY, CDR2 SYGVKD. CDR3 protein: CAISESMAGDADTQYF. In DNA form, the CDR3 reads TGTGCCATCAGTGAGTCGATGGCGGGGGACGCAGATACGCAGTATTTT.

Comment on this clonotype: Relative to the germline gene, one junction end is altered; a read error may explain this. CDR3 region: CASSQAGGRENQYF. DNA for the CDR3: TGCGCCAGCAGCCAAGCGGGCGGGCGAGAGAACCAGTACTTC. The chain joins TRBV4-1 to TRBJ2-5; D perhaps matches TRBD2 (5 bases). The germline CDR1 and CDR2 sequences are MGHRA and YSYEKL. This CDR3 spans 14 amino acids.